Presented here are 16 T cell receptor beta chains from one specimen sequenced in a study of blood T cell repertoires in COVID-19. Measured with immunoSEQ multiplex PCR; TCRdb has only the in-frame clones, and not every one. The repertoire holds 150,000 or so clones, with approximately 80% as singletons. Sequenced material: peripheral blood. Every receptor here comes from a woman aged 55-75 years with acute or convalescent COVID-19.

This clone was seen just once. The chain has TRBV7-8 and TRBJ2-7; TRBD2 matches at 7 bases. The CDR3 is made up of 15 amino acids. Looked up from germline, CDR1 is SGHVS and CDR2 is FQNEAQ. After removal of 3 bases from V and 0 bases from J, the junction contained 5 bases not matched to a gene. The CDR3, as DNA: TGTGCCAGCAGCTTTACAGGCGGGAGCTCCTACGAGCAGTACGTC. Translating it yields CASSFTGGSSYEQYV.

The rearrangement links TRBV3-1 (or the pseudogene TRBV3-2) to TRBJ1-4, with D possibly matching TRBD1 (6 bases). CDR1 and CDR2 (germline): LGHDT, YNNKEL (reference sequence). This CDR3 contains 15 residues. V was clipped by 8 bases and J by 4 bases, with 17 bases between them. CDR3 region: CASGGGTSLNEKLFF. CDR3 sequence (DNA): TGTGCCAGCGGGGGTGGGACATCCCTTAATGAAAAACTGTTTTTT.

The J gene is TRBJ1-1, the V gene TRBV28; TRBD1 matches at 9 bases. CDR1 and CDR2 from the germline V gene are MDHEN and SYDVKM. V gave up 3 bases and J gave up 11 bases; unmatched junction bases: 13. This CDR3 has 15 amino acids. The CDR3 nucleotides are TGTGCCAGCAGTTTTGGGGACAGGGAGAACCGGGGCGCTTTCTTT. It encodes CASSFGDRENRGAFF.

The chain carries TRBV5-1 and TRBJ1-1; TRBD1 is a possible D gene (6 bases). The CDR3 contains 15 residues. V was pared by 4 bases and J by 1 base, with 14 bases between. Germline loops: CDR1 SGHRS, CDR2 YFSETQ. CDR3: CASSGTGISNTEAFF. Here the CDR3 DNA reads TGCGCCAGCAGCGGCACAGGGATCTCGAACACTGAAGCTTTCTTT.

V is TRBV5-5 and J is TRBJ1-6, with D possibly TRBD1 on 5 matching bases. This CDR3 contains 13 residues. Trimming removed 0 bases at V and 7 bases at J, with 5 bases between. CDR1 and CDR2 (germline): SGHKS, YYEKEE (reference sequence). The CDR3 loop reads CASSLEGNSPLHF. The CDR3 bases are TGTGCCAGCAGCTTGGAGGGGAATTCACCCCTCCACTTT.

In its sample, this clone was seen once. Here the CDR3 reads CASSVGGASGSQETQYF. CDR3 nucleotides: TGTGCCAGCAGCGTGGGAGGGGCTAGCGGCTCCCAAGAGACCCAGTACTTC. The V and J genes are TRBV9 and TRBJ2-5; TRBD2 matches at 7 bases. Germline CDR1 reads SGDLS; CDR2 reads YYNGEE. V gave up 2 bases and J gave up 1 base; unmatched junction bases: 11. This CDR3 is built from 17 residues. The complete variable domain, with remaining parts taken from reference TRBV9 and TRBJ2-5, reads DSGVTQTPKHLITATGQRVTLRCSPRSGDLSVYWYQQSLDQGLQFLIQYYNGEERAKGNILERFSAQQFPDLHSELNLSSLELGDSALYFCASSVGGASGSQETQYFGPGTRLLVL.

V is TRBV27 and J is TRBJ1-1, with a possible D match to TRBD1 (6 bases). The ends were cut back, 3 bases at V and 9 bases at J, with 17 bases in the middle. This CDR3 has 14 residues. Germline loops: CDR1 MNHEY, CDR2 SMNVEV (reference sequence). The chain's CDR3 is CASSFGRDTRKAFF. CDR3 in DNA: TGTGCCAGCAGTTTTGGCCGGGACACGAGGAAAGCTTTCTTT.

J is TRBJ1-1 and V is TRBV6-5; D may be TRBD1 (6 bases). The CDR3 runs to 15 residues. V lost 0 bases to trimming and J lost 0 bases, with 8 bases between them. Germline V gene lookup returns CDR1 MNHEY and CDR2 SVGAGI. CDR3 nucleotides: TGTGCCAGCAGTTACTCAGGACAGTTGAACACTGAAGCTTTCTTT. Protein sequence: CASSYSGQLNTEAFF.

CDR3 residues: CASSLGNTDTQYF. CDR3 DNA: TGTGCCAGCAGCTTAGGTAACACAGATACGCAGTATTTT. The rearrangement uses TRBV11-3 and TRBJ2-3; D call uncertain. The length of the CDR3 is 13 residues. Deletions cut 1 base from V and 2 bases from J, with 4 bases between. Germline V gene data show CDR1 as SGHNT and CDR2 as YENEEA.

The V call is TRBV29-1, the J call TRBJ1-1; D call uncertain. The CDR3 length is 14 residues. The V and J ends lost 2 bases and 6 bases respectively, with 16 bases between them. Germline-derived CDR1 and CDR2 are SQVTM and ANQGSEA. The CDR3 nucleotides are TGCAGCGTTGAAAGCTGGGCAGGTCCCTCTGAAGCTTTCTTT. It encodes CSVESWAGPSEAFF.

The chain carries TRBV27 and TRBJ1-2; 8 bases map to TRBD1. This CDR3 is 14 amino acids long. Germline CDR1 MNHEY, CDR2 SMNVEV (reference sequence). V was pared by 6 bases and J by 4 bases, with 7 bases of the junction left unmatched. The CDR3 region is CASSSGGKVYGYTF. DNA of the CDR3: TGTGCCAGCAGCTCAGGGGGCAAGGTCTATGGCTACACCTTC.

The rearrangement uses TRBV21-1 and TRBJ2-3; the table names TRBD1, a call not compared with the DNA. TRBV21-1 is flagged as a pseudogene. The CDR3 runs to 16 residues. CDR3 amino acids: CASSTRTGYPPDTQYF. CDR3 sequence (DNA): TGTGCCAGCAGCACCCGGACAGGGTATCCCCCAGATACGCAGTATTTT.

V and J are TRBV5-6 and TRBJ2-1, with D tentatively TRBD1 (6 bases). Looked up from germline, CDR1 is SGHDT and CDR2 is YYEEEE. CDR3 length: 15 residues. Deletions cut 4 bases from V and 0 bases from J, with 11 bases between. The DNA for the CDR3 is TGTGCCAGCAGCCAGGACAGAGGCTCCTACAATGAGCAGTTCTTC. The encoded protein is CASSQDRGSYNEQFF.

The gene calls are TRBV30 and TRBJ2-3; maybe TRBD2 (5 bases). CDR1 and CDR2 from the germline V gene are GTSNPN and SVGIG (reference sequence). This CDR3 region has 14 residues. The V end lost 3 bases, the J end lost 9 bases, and 19 bases lay between the germline ends. CDR3 DNA: TGTGCCTGGAGGCCGGGCCTAGCCGCTCAAACGCAGTATTTT. This sequence encodes CAWRPGLAAQTQYF.

The chain carries TRBV2 and TRBJ1-2; D gene uncertain. Trimming cost V 7 bases and J 2 bases, with 11 bases left between them. Germline V gene sequence: CDR1 SNHLY, CDR2 FYNNEI. The CDR3 is 13 residues long. Here the CDR3 DNA reads TGTGCCAGCACGGAGAGCCTGAACTATGGCTACACCTTC. Amino acid sequence: CASTESLNYGYTF.

The chain uses TRBV28 and TRBJ1-5; 9 nucleotides align to TRBD1. Germline values: CDR1 MDHEN, CDR2 SYDVKM. CDR3 length: 14 residues. V was clipped by 5 bases and J by 5 bases; unmatched bases: 4. The CDR3 bases are TGTGCCAGCAGTCCCGGGACAGGGCATCAGCCCCAGCATTTT. This sequence encodes CASSPGTGHQPQHF.